This T cell receptor beta chain was observed in a study of T cells expressing NK-cell markers. Overall study results and limits: Uncertainty persisted over the HCMV specificity of expanded NKG2C+ T cell clones. CD8+ T cells in 5 to 7 donors included dominant NKG2C+ clonotypes at about 1.0-7.0%.

TCRdb reprocessed the 5' RACE reads, with one entry per CDR3 protein and no DNA. This listing includes about 160,000 distinct CDR3 sequences. Note on this clonotype: The antigen is unknown.

The TCR was taken from a woman between 18 and 75 years old in good health. The sequenced sample consisted of blood T cells: a sorted CD56 or NKG2C T cell subset, CD4+ or CD8+ T cells, or bulk PBMC T cells (not recorded which).

The CDR3 region is CASSYNSPGLAGADTQYF. The V call is TRBV6-5, the J call TRBJ2-3; the D call of TRBD2 rests on TCRdb alone, since no DNA is present to check it. The CDR3 extends over 18 amino acids. CDR1 and CDR2 (germline): MNHEY, SVGAGI.